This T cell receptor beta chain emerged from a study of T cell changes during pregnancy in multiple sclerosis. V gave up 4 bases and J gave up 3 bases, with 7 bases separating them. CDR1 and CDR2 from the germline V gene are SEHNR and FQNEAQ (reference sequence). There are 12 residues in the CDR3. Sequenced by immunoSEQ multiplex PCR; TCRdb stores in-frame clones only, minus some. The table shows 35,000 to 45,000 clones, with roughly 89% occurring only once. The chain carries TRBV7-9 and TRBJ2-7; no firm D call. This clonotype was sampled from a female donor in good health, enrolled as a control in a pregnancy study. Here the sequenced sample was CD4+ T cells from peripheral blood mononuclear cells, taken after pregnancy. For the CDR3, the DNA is TGTGCCAGCAGCTCCAGGATCTACGAGCAGTACTTC. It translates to CASSSRIYEQYF.